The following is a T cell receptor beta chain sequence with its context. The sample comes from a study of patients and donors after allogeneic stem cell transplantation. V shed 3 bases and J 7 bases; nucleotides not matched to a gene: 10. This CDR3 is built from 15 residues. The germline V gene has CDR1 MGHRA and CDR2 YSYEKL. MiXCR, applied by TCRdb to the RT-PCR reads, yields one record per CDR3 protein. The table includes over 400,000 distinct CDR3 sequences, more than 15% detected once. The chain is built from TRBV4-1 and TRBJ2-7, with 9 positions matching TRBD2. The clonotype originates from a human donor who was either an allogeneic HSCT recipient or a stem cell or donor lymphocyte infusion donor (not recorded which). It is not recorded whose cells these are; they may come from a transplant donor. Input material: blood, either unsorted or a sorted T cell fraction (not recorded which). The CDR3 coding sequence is TGCGCCAGCAGCCAGCCGACTAGCGGCCACTTGGAGCAGTACTTC. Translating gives CASSQPTSGHLEQYF.